These 15 T cell receptor beta chains share one sample of origin, sequenced in a study of cytomegalovirus exposure and HLA in healthy donors. In the PCR, 60 Vbeta and 13 Jbeta primers were used. Data came from immunoSEQ multiplex PCR; TCRdb stores just in-frame clones and leaves some out. The repertoire holds roughly 180,000 clones, with approximately 80% as singletons. Sample: PBMCs. The receptors were gathered from a man aged 18-30 years in good health and CMV-seronegative.

The chain recombines TRBV10-2 with TRBJ2-5; TRBD1 is a possible D gene (5 bases). The better agreement between TRBJ2-7 and the DNA end casts doubt on the J call. The CDR3 contains 17 residues. Germline values: CDR1 WSHSY, CDR2 SAAADI. CDR3 nucleotides: TGCGCCAGCAGTGAGTCGGGAAGGGTCGACAGCTCCTACGAGCAGTACTTC. It yields the protein CASSESGRVDSSYEQYF.

This clone has only a few counts. The chain recombines TRBV2 with TRBJ2-7, with 9 bases matching TRBD1. Germline V gene lookup returns CDR1 SNHLY and CDR2 FYNNEI. The CDR3 totals 14 residues. V shed 1 base and J 6 bases; nucleotides not matched to a gene: 4. The chain's CDR3 is CASSEGTGAGEQYF. The CDR3, as DNA: TGTGCCAGCAGTGAAGGGACAGGGGCGGGCGAGCAGTACTTC.

This sequence joins TRBV7-2 and TRBJ2-3; 10 bases align to TRBD1. CDR1 and CDR2 (germline): SGHTA, FQGNSA. J was trimmed by 3 bases and V by 5 bases; bases with no gene match: 2. The CDR3 runs 14 residues. Here the CDR3 reads CASSLDRGTDTQYF. The CDR3 DNA reads as TGTGCCAGCAGCCTGGACAGGGGGACAGATACGCAGTATTTT.

This clone was picked up one time. The chain employs TRBV5-4 and TRBJ1-2, with 9 bases that match TRBD1. Losses at the gene ends were 2 bases for V and 8 bases for J; bases not matched to a gene: 19. The CDR3 covers 18 residues. Germline values: CDR1 SGHNT, CDR2 YYREEE (reference sequence). DNA for the CDR3: TGTGCCAGCAGCTTTAGTCCCCGGGGACAGGGCGTGGATGGGGGCTACACCTTC. It codes for CASSFSPRGQGVDGGYTF.

The V call is TRBV7-2, the J call TRBJ2-3; the match to TRBD1 covers 12 bases. This CDR3 region has 16 residues. V shed 4 bases, J shed 6 bases, and the junction held 8 bases outside the gene matches. CDR1 and CDR2 (germline): SGHTA, FQGNSA. The CDR3: CASSSPGQGAGDTQYF. DNA for the CDR3: TGTGCCAGCAGCTCGCCGGGACAGGGGGCGGGGGATACGCAGTATTTT.

This clone was picked up a small number of times. This sequence joins TRBV7-6 and TRBJ2-2; D possibly corresponds to TRBD2 (5 bases). Germline V gene sequence: CDR1 SGHVS, CDR2 FNYEAQ. Trimming left V 6 bases short and J 2 bases short, with 13 bases between. CDR3 length equals 15 residues. CDR3 in DNA: TGTGCCAGCAGTTACACCGGACTCAACACCGGGGAGCTGTTTTTT. It codes for CASSYTGLNTGELFF.

The rearrangement uses TRBV7-3 and TRBJ2-1; the D gene is possibly TRBD2 (6 bases). The CDR3 runs to 14 residues. CDR1 is SGHTA and CDR2 is FQGTGA in the germline V gene. Trimming stripped 2 bases from V and 7 bases from J, with 12 bases between. This CDR3 is CASSLGRAGNEQFF. In DNA, the CDR3 is TGTGCCAGCAGCTTAGGGCGGGCGGGAAATGAGCAGTTCTTC.

The rearrangement uses TRBV15 and TRBJ2-7, with 7 bases lining up with TRBD1. Germline loops: CDR1 LNHNV, CDR2 YYDKDF (reference sequence). With 3 bases clipped from V and 0 bases from J, the junction kept 5 bases outside the gene matches. The CDR3 consists of 15 residues. The CDR3 is CATSREDRASYEQYF. CDR3 bases: TGTGCCACCAGCAGGGAAGACAGGGCCTCCTACGAGCAGTACTTC.

This clone was detected only a few times. The chain combines TRBV9 with TRBJ2-5, with 10 bases aligning to TRBD2. This CDR3 is 19 amino acids long. Looked up from germline, CDR1 is SGDLS and CDR2 is YYNGEE. The trim removed 0 bases at V and 6 bases at J, leaving 17 bases unmatched. CDR3 sequence (DNA): TGTGCCAGCAGCGTAGGAGGGAGCCAGCGGGGGGGCTTTACAAAGACCCAGTACTTC. This encodes CASSVGGSQRGGFTKTQYF.

This clone has more than one count but fewer than ten. This sequence joins TRBV7-9 and TRBJ1-3; tentative D call: TRBD1 (5 bases). V lost 3 bases and J 3 bases, leaving 12 bases between the germline ends. The CDR3 totals 15 residues. Germline V lookup: CDR1 SEHNR, CDR2 FQNEAQ (reference sequence). This CDR3 is CASSFRGFSGNTIYF. The CDR3 nucleotides are TGTGCCAGCAGCTTTCGGGGGTTCAGTGGAAACACCATATATTTT. The variable domain in full, completed from reference TRBV7-9 and TRBJ1-3, reads DTGVSQNPRHKITKRGQNVTFRCDPISEHNRLYWYRQTLGQGPEFLTYFQNEAQLEKSRLLSDRFSAERPKGSFSTLEIQRTEQGDSAMYLCASSFRGFSGNTIYFGEGSWLTVV.

This sequence joins TRBV18 and TRBJ1-1; no clear D. Germline CDR1 is KGHSH and CDR2 is LQKENI. The CDR3 spans 16 residues. V shed 2 bases and J shed 0 bases, with 13 bases lying between them. The CDR3 coding sequence is TGTGCCAGCTCACCAGTAATGGGCGGGATGAACACTGAAGCTTTCTTT. Encoded protein: CASSPVMGGMNTEAFF.

The chain has TRBV14 and TRBJ1-2; the D gene is possibly TRBD1 (5 bases). In germline, CDR1 is SGHDN, CDR2 FVKESK. The CDR3 is 13 residues long. Trimming took off 4 bases at V and 8 bases at J, with 14 bases between the two ends. CDR3 nucleotide sequence: TGTGCCAGCAGCCTCCGGCCGGGGGACGGCTACACCTTC. As protein: CASSLRPGDGYTF.

The chain combines TRBV25-1 with TRBJ2-7, with 8 positions matching TRBD1. This CDR3 is 16 amino acids long. The germline V gene has CDR1 MGHDK and CDR2 SYGVNS. After removal of 3 bases from V and 4 bases from J, the junction contained 11 bases not matched to a gene. CDR3 nucleotide sequence: TGTGCCAGCAGTGATCCCGGGACAGGTGCCTCGTACGAGCAGTACTTC. It translates to CASSDPGTGASYEQYF.

The chain joins TRBV11-2 to TRBJ2-2; TRBD1 aligns across 7 bases. CDR1 is SGHAT and CDR2 is FQNNGV in the germline V gene. V lost 1 base to trimming and J lost 3 bases; unmatched junction nucleotides: 5. The CDR3 is 16 residues long. CDR3 DNA sequence: TGTGCCAGCAGCTTAGGGCGGACAGGCTACACCGGGGAGCTGTTTTTT. As protein: CASSLGRTGYTGELFF.

This clone has only one observation. The chain has TRBV7-8 and TRBJ2-7; TRBD1 is a possible D gene (6 bases). This CDR3 has 16 amino acids. Per germline, CDR1 SGHVS and CDR2 FQNEAQ. Trimming took 5 bases from V and 3 from J, leaving 20 bases between them. The CDR3 sequence is CASSPPGQRTFYEQYF. CDR3 in DNA: TGTGCCAGCAGCCCACCCGGACAGAGAACGTTCTACGAGCAGTACTTC.